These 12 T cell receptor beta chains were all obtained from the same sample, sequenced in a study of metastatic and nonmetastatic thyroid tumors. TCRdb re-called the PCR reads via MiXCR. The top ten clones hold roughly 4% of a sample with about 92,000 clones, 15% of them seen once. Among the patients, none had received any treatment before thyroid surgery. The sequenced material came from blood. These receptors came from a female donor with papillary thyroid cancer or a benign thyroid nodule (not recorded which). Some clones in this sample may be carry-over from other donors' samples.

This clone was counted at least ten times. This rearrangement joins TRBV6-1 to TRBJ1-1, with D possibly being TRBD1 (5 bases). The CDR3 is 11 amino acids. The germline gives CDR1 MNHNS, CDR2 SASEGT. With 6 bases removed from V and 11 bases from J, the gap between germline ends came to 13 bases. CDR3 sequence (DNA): TGTGCCAGCAGGGGAGGAGGGGTGGCTTTCTTT. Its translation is CASRGGGVAFF.

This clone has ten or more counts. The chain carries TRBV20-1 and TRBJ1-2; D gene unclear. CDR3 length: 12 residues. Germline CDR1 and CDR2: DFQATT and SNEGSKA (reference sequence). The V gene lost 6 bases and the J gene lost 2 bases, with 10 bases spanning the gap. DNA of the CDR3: TGCAGTGCCCCAACCGACAACTATGGCTACACCTTC. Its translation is CSAPTDNYGYTF.

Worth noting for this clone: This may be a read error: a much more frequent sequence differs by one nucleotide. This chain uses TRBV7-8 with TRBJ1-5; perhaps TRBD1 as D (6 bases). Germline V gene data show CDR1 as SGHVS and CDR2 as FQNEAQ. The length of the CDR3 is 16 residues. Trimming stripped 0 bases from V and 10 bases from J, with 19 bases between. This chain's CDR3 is CASSLALVQGRHPQHF. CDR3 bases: TGTGCCAGCAGCTTAGCGCTGGTACAGGGTAGGCATCCCCAGCATTTT.

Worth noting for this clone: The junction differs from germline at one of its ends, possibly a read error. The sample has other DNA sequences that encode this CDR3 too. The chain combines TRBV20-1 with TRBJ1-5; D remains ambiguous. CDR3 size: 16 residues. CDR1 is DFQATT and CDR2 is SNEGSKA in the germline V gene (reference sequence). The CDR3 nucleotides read TGCAGTGCTAGAGATAACCGTCCGGGTGGGAGGCAGCCTCAGCATTTT. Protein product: CSARDNRPGGRQPQHF.

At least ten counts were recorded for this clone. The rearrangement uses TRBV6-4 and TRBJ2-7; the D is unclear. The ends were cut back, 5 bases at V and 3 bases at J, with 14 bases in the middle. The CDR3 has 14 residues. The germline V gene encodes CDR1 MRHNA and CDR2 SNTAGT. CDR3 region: CASSPSVADYEQYF. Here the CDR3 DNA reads TGTGCCAGCAGTCCCAGCGTGGCAGACTACGAGCAGTACTTC.

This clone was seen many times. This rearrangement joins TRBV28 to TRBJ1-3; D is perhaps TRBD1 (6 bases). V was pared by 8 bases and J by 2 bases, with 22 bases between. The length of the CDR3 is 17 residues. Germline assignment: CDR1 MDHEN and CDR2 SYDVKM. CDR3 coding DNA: TGTGCCAGCCTAGGGGGGCGCTTCTGGCTACCTGGAAACACCATATATTTT. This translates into CASLGGRFWLPGNTIYF.

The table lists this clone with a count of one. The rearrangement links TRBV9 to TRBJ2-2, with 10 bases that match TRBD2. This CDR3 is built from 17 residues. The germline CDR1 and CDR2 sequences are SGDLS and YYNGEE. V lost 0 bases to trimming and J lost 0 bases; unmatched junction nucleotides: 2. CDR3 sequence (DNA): TGTGCCAGCAGCGTAGGACTAGCGGGCGCGAACACCGGGGAGCTGTTTTTT. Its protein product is CASSVGLAGANTGELFF.

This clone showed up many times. CDR3 residues: CATSRDTELGQGIPLHF. Written as DNA, the CDR3 is TGTGCCACCAGCAGAGATACAGAATTGGGACAGGGGATCCCCCTCCACTTT. The rearrangement links TRBV15 to TRBJ1-6; 10 bases match TRBD1. V lost 0 bases, J lost 13 bases, and 12 bases stayed unmatched. The CDR3 has 17 amino acids. The germline gives CDR1 LNHNV, CDR2 YYDKDF (reference sequence).

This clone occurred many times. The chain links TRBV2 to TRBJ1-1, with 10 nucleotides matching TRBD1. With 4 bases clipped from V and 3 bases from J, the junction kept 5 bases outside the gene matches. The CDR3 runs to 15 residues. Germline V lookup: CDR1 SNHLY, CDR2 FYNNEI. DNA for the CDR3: TGTGCCAGCAGTGGCCAGACAGGGGGCTACACTGAAGCTTTCTTT. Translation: CASSGQTGGYTEAFF.

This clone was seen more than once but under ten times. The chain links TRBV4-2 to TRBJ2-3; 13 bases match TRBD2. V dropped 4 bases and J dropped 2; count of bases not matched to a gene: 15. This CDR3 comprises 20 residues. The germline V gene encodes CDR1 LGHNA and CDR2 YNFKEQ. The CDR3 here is CASSPGLAGDWTTPTDTQYF. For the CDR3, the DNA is TGTGCCAGCAGCCCAGGACTAGCGGGGGATTGGACCACCCCCACAGATACGCAGTATTTT.

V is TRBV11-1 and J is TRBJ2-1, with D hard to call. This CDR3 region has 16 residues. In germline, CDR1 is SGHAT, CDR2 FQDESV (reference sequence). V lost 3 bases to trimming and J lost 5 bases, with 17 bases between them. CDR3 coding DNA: TGTGCCAGCAGCTTTACACGCGCCAAGGCGAACAATGAGCAGTTCTTC. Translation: CASSFTRAKANNEQFF. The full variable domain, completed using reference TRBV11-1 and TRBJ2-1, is EAEVAQSPRYKITEKSQAVAFWCDPISGHATLYWYRQILGQGPELLVQFQDESVVDDSQLPKDRFSAERLKGVDSTLKIQPAELGDSAMYLCASSFTRAKANNEQFFGPGTRLTVL.

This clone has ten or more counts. In DNA form, the CDR3 reads TGCGCCAGCAGTTCAGGGGGGCCTGGTGGGGAGCTGTTTTTT. Translation gives CASSSGGPGGELFF. The genes are TRBV5-1 and TRBJ2-2, with a weak D call TRBD1 (7 bases). V was pared by 5 bases and J by 8 bases, with 16 bases between. In germline, CDR1 is SGHRS, CDR2 YFSETQ. The CDR3 length is 14 residues.